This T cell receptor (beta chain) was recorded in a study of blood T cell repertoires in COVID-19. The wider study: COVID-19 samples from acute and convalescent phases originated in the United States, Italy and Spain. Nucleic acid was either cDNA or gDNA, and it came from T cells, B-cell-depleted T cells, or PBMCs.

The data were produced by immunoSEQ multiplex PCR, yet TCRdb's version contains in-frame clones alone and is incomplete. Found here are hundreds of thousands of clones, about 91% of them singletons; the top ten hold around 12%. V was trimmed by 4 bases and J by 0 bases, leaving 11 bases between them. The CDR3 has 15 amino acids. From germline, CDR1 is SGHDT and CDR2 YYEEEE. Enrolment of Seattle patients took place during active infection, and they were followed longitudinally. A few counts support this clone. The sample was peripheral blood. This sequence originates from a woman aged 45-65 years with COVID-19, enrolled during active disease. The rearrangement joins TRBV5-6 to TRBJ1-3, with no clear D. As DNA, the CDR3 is TGTGCCAGCAGCCCGGGGAGCTACTCTGGAAACACCATATATTTT. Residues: CASSPGSYSGNTIYF.